This T cell receptor (beta chain) was profiled in a study of blood T cell repertoires in COVID-19. Trimming shortened V by 6 bases and J by 1 base, and 9 bases separated the two germline ends. Germline V gene lookup returns CDR1 KGHDR and CDR2 SFDVKD. The CDR3 contains 13 residues. As processed by the authors: The authors estimated nucleated cell counts from reference gene primer amplification. The method was immunoSEQ multiplex PCR; TCRdb's version includes in-frame clones alone and lacks a portion of them. That table supplies the V and J calls and clone size; D and trimming were determined from the DNA. The sample yields 200,000 to 250,000 clones, 80% to 90% seen once. The cohort comprised adults aged roughly 18 to 95 years residing in under 25 US areas. Cohort allocation depended upon clinical history that participants reported.

Sample: PBMCs or T cells enriched from blood (not recorded which). V gene TRBV24-1 combines with J gene TRBJ2-7, with D perhaps matching TRBD1 (5 bases). This receptor was identified in a young woman in a cohort exposed to, infected with or recovered from COVID-19 (not recorded which). The CDR3 loop is CATSTRVSYEQYF. The DNA of the CDR3 is TGTGCCACCAGTACCAGGGTATCCTACGAGCAGTACTTC.